Described below is a single T cell receptor (beta chain) sequence and its context. Its antigen is unidentified. The V gene's germline CDR1 is SQVTM and CDR2 ANQGSEA. This CDR3 has 13 residues. The donors had carbamazepine-induced Stevens-Johnson syndrome or toxic epidermal necrolysis. The data belong to a study of T cells in severe cutaneous drug reactions. Looking at the study overall: RegiSCAR criteria gave all enrolled patients a probable or definite SJS/TEN or DRESS diagnosis.

Overall study findings and caveats: Blister cells averaged around 32% and PBMC roughly 5.5% TRBV12-4 in carbamazepine-induced Stevens-Johnson syndrome or toxic epidermal necrolysis patients.

Bulk and single-cell libraries used iRepertoire multiplex PCR with TCR subtype-specific primers. TCRdb re-called the multiplex PCR reads and catalogs CDR3 proteins one per entry, DNA excluded. This repertoire includes roughly 10,000 distinct CDR3 sequences. Material for sequencing was cells from a skin blister. The clonotype originates from a human donor with Stevens-Johnson syndrome, a severe cutaneous drug reaction. J is TRBJ1-1 and V is TRBV29-1. CDR3 sequence: CSANLYGETEAFF.